The 32 T cell receptor beta chains reported below all come from one sample, sequenced in a study of OX40 agonist ivuxolimab in advanced cancers. This table comes from immunoSEQ multiplex PCR, and its TCRdb copy is limited to in-frame clones, with some not included. Among some 45,000 clones, roughly four fifths were seen once, and the ten largest hold more than 2%. The sequenced sample was CD4+ or CD8+ T cells sorted from blood, obtained in a trial of the OX40 agonist ivuxolimab. These receptors were obtained from an adult with an advanced solid tumor such as melanoma, head and neck, liver or kidney cancer.

The chain recombines TRBV6-1 with TRBJ1-1, with TRBD1 as a possible D gene (5 bases). This CDR3 spans 15 amino acids. Trimming left V 7 bases short and J 1 base short, with 16 bases between. Germline V CDR1 and CDR2: MNHNS, SASEGT. The CDR3 is CASIRDVRSNTEAFF. The CDR3 nucleotides are TGTGCCAGCATACGGGACGTGAGGTCGAACACTGAAGCTTTCTTT.

The rearrangement joins TRBV10-3 to TRBJ2-3; D is unresolved. Germline values: CDR1 ENHRY, CDR2 SYGVKD. The CDR3 consists of 13 residues. With 3 bases removed from V and 1 base from J, the gap between germline ends came to 5 bases. CDR3 nucleotide sequence: TGTGCCATCAGTGAACACGGCACAGATACGCAGTATTTT. It translates to CAISEHGTDTQYF.

The V call is TRBV7-8, the J call TRBJ2-1; 7 bases align to TRBD1. The CDR3 is 15 amino acids. V shed 5 bases, J shed 4 bases, and the junction held 8 bases outside the gene matches. Germline V gene data show CDR1 as SGHVS and CDR2 as FQNEAQ. The CDR3 DNA is TGTGCCAGCAGCGAATCCGGGACAGTATACAATGAGCAGTTCTTC. This gives the protein CASSESGTVYNEQFF. The whole variable domain, filled in from reference TRBV7-8 and TRBJ2-1, reads GAGVSQSPRYKVAKRGQDVALRCDPISGHVSLFWYQQALGQGPEFLTYFQNEAQLDKSGLPSDRFFAERPEGSVSTLKIQRTQQEDSAVYLCASSESGTVYNEQFFGPGTRLTVL.

This clone is deemed medium-sized. The rearrangement uses TRBV7-9 and TRBJ2-1; 8 bases map to TRBD2. The trim removed 7 bases at V and 5 bases at J, leaving 16 bases unmatched. CDR3 length: 17 amino acids. The germline CDR1 and CDR2 sequences are SEHNR and FQNEAQ (reference sequence). This chain's CDR3 is CASTPGTGGRADNEQFF. DNA of the CDR3: TGTGCCAGCACCCCTGGCACGGGAGGGAGGGCAGACAATGAGCAGTTCTTC. The whole variable domain, filled in from reference TRBV7-9 and TRBJ2-1, reads DTGVSQNPRHKITKRGQNVTFRCDPISEHNRLYWYRQTLGQGPEFLTYFQNEAQLEKSRLLSDRFSAERPKGSFSTLEIQRTEQGDSAMYLCASTPGTGGRADNEQFFGPGTRLTVL.

The chain carries TRBV12-1 and TRBJ2-1; the tabulated D call, TRBD2, remains unverified against the DNA. TRBV12-1 is shown as a pseudogene. The CDR3 has 11 amino acids. The CDR3 sequence: CASSCSGEQFF. The CDR3 DNA sequence: TGTGCCAGCAGCTGTAGCGGTGAGCAGTTCTTC.

V and J are TRBV19 and TRBJ1-5, with TRBD1 as a possible D gene (5 bases). Between the trimmed V and J ends, which lost 2 bases and 4 bases, there was a span of 9 bases. The CDR3 is 14 residues long. Germline V gives CDR1 LNHDA, CDR2 SQIVND (reference sequence). CDR3 nucleotide sequence: TGTGCCAGTAGTATAAAACAGGCGAATCAGCCCCAGCATTTT. Residues: CASSIKQANQPQHF.

This rearrangement joins TRBV14 to TRBJ2-7, with 7 bases lining up with TRBD1. This CDR3 is 20 amino acids long. V shed 4 bases, J shed 5 bases, and the junction held 26 bases outside the gene matches. Looked up from germline, CDR1 is SGHDN and CDR2 is FVKESK. The CDR3 bases are TGTGCCAGCAGCCGAAAGTTCGTTGGTCGCCGACAGGGTCTTAAGAACGAGCAGTACTTC. Protein sequence: CASSRKFVGRRQGLKNEQYF.

The chain carries TRBV7-3 and TRBJ2-3; 7 bases match TRBD2. This CDR3 spans 16 amino acids. Germline V gives CDR1 SGHTA, CDR2 FQGTGA. Trimming removed 2 bases from V and 11 bases from J; junction bases left unmatched: 16. CDR3 residues: CASSLPLATNPPMQYF. DNA for the CDR3: TGTGCCAGCAGCTTACCACTAGCGACTAACCCCCCCATGCAGTATTTT. Drawing the rest from reference TRBV7-3 and TRBJ2-3, the complete variable domain is GAGVSQTPSNKVTEKGKYVELRCDPISGHTALYWYRQSLGQGPEFLIYFQGTGAADDSGLPNDRFFAVRPEGSVSTLKIQRTERGDSAVYLCASSLPLATNPPMQYFGPGTRLTVL.

The count of this clone is one. The chain uses TRBV27 and TRBJ2-7, with D perhaps TRBD2 (5 bases). Trimming took off 8 bases at V and 2 bases at J, with 16 bases between the two ends. CDR1 and CDR2 from the germline V gene are MNHEY and SMNVEV (reference sequence). This CDR3 region has 14 residues. CDR3 nucleotide sequence: TGTGCCAGCTCCGGGGTAGAAAGAACCTACGAGCAGTACTTC. Amino acids: CASSGVERTYEQYF.

This sequence joins TRBV7-2 and TRBJ2-7; perhaps TRBD2 as D (7 bases). Per germline, CDR1 SGHTA and CDR2 FQGNSA. This CDR3 comprises 14 residues. Trimming cost V 3 bases and J 4 bases, with 13 bases left between them. The CDR3 DNA is TGTGCCAGCAGCTTTGGCGGGGGCTGGTACGAGCAGTACTTC. It encodes CASSFGGGWYEQYF.

The rearrangement uses TRBV28 and TRBJ1-3; D gene ambiguous. The ends were cut back, 5 bases at V and 0 bases at J, with 11 bases in the middle. In germline, CDR1 is MDHEN, CDR2 SYDVKM. The CDR3 length is 15 residues. DNA of the CDR3: TGTGCCAGCAGTCGCCCCCTACTCTCTGGAAACACCATATATTTT. It encodes CASSRPLLSGNTIYF.

The J gene is TRBJ2-7, the V gene TRBV29-1; D gene unclear. Germline V gives CDR1 SQVTM, CDR2 ANQGSEA. The CDR3 totals 12 residues. V shed 4 bases and J shed 1 base, with 8 bases lying between them. CDR3 nucleotide sequence: TGCAGCGTTGCATATACATCCTACGAGCAGTACTTC. It translates to CSVAYTSYEQYF.

This clone has a handful of counts. The chain uses TRBV18 and TRBJ1-1; D may be TRBD1 (6 bases). The CDR3 sequence is 15 residues long. V was trimmed by 0 bases and J by 2 bases, leaving 10 bases between them. Germline CDR1 is KGHSH and CDR2 is LQKENI. In nucleotides, the CDR3 is TGTGCCAGCTCACCACCGGCGGGGGCCAACACTGAAGCTTTCTTT. This translates into CASSPPAGANTEAFF.

This clone came up once. This chain joins TRBV28 and TRBJ2-7, with 10 nucleotides matching TRBD2. The CDR3 loop spans 17 amino acids. V lost 0 bases and J lost 0; bases outside the gene matches: 5. Germline V gene lookup returns CDR1 MDHEN and CDR2 SYDVKM. CDR3 sequence (DNA): TGTGCCAGCAGTTTATGGCCGGCTAGCGGGAGCTCCTACGAGCAGTACTTC. Amino acid sequence: CASSLWPASGSSYEQYF.

This clone was picked up a small number of times. The rearrangement joins TRBV4-2 to TRBJ1-2; TRBD1 agrees at 12 bases. V shed 4 bases, J shed 8 bases, and the junction held 5 bases outside the gene matches. This CDR3 contains 14 residues. Germline V lookup: CDR1 LGHNA, CDR2 YNFKEQ. This chain's CDR3 is CASSRGQGAPGYTF. The CDR3 nucleotides are TGTGCCAGCAGCCGGGGACAGGGGGCGCCCGGCTACACCTTC.

V gene TRBV11-3 combines with J gene TRBJ1-5, with D tentatively TRBD1 (5 bases). The CDR3 is 12 residues long. CDR1 SGHNT and CDR2 YENEEA come from the germline V gene. V was shortened by 8 bases and J by 8 bases, with 13 bases between the two germline ends. For the CDR3, the DNA is TGTGCCAGCGAGCGGAGGGGAAAGCCCCAGCATTTT. It translates to CASERRGKPQHF. The complete variable domain, with remaining parts taken from reference TRBV11-3 and TRBJ1-5, reads EAGVVQSPRYKIIEKKQPVAFWCNPISGHNTLYWYLQNLGQGPELLIRYENEEAVDDSQLPKDRFSAERLKGVDSTLKIQPAELGDSAVYLCASERRGKPQHFGDGTRLSIL.

This clone has a single count. The chain uses TRBV5-1 and TRBJ2-1, with 10 bases fitting TRBD2. Germline V gene data show CDR1 as SGHRS and CDR2 as YFSETQ. V gave up 4 bases and J gave up 4 bases; unmatched junction bases: 5. CDR3 length: 15 amino acids. In DNA form, the CDR3 reads TGCGCCAGCAGCCCCCGGACTAGCGGTTACAATGAGCAGTTCTTC. Amino acid sequence: CASSPRTSGYNEQFF.

The chain uses TRBV7-8 and TRBJ2-5, with no clear D. From germline, CDR1 is SGHVS and CDR2 FQNEAQ. V gave up 0 bases and J gave up 4 bases, with 12 bases separating them. The CDR3 contains 15 residues. CDR3 nucleotides: TGTGCCAGCAGCTTAGCGCACGCGGTAGGAGAGACCCAGTACTTC. Its translation: CASSLAHAVGETQYF.

This clone came up a few times. This chain joins TRBV28 and TRBJ1-2, with 8 nucleotides matching TRBD1. Germline V gives CDR1 MDHEN, CDR2 SYDVKM. The V segment lost 7 bases and the J segment 5 bases; nucleotides outside the gene matches: 9. The CDR3 spans 14 residues. DNA of the CDR3: TGTGCCAGCACCAGTGGACAGGGAGTGTATGGCTACACCTTC. Its protein product is CASTSGQGVYGYTF.

The rearrangement uses TRBV9 and TRBJ2-3, with 9 bases aligning to TRBD2. Germline CDR1 SGDLS, CDR2 YYNGEE. With 0 bases clipped from V and 3 bases from J, the junction kept 11 bases outside the gene matches. The CDR3 sequence is 18 residues long. DNA of the CDR3: TGTGCCAGCAGCGTAGGGCTAGCGGGAAGGTCGGGGACAGATACGCAGTATTTT. Amino acid sequence: CASSVGLAGRSGTDTQYF.

Notes on this clone: Because the CDR3's place on the DNA is in doubt, the DNA is left out and the CDR3 is given as listed by TCRdb. The V gene is TRBV7-5, the J gene TRBJ2-7; the tabulated D call, TRBD1, remains unverified against the DNA. TRBV7-5 is annotated as a pseudogene. A total of 15 residues make up the CDR3, ends included. The CDR3 protein is CARSLVGQGAYEQYF.

V gene TRBV18 combines with J gene TRBJ1-4; no reliable D call. The germline V gene has CDR1 KGHSH and CDR2 LQKENI. This CDR3 comprises 13 residues. V was clipped by 3 bases and J by 7 bases, with 9 bases between them. CDR3: CASSPRTSEKLFF. The CDR3 nucleotides read TGTGCCAGCTCACCCCGTACAAGTGAAAAACTGTTTTTT.

The rearrangement uses TRBV28 and TRBJ2-2; D gene unclear. V lost 2 bases and J lost 6, with 4 bases in between. This CDR3 is 12 amino acids long. Germline-derived CDR1 and CDR2 are MDHEN and SYDVKM. CDR3 protein: CASSLRPGELFF. The CDR3 DNA is TGTGCCAGCAGTTTAAGGCCCGGGGAGCTGTTTTTT.

The chain joins TRBV4-2 to TRBJ2-3; 11 nucleotides line up with TRBD2. The CDR3 covers 15 residues. Germline-derived CDR1 and CDR2 are LGHNA and YNFKEQ. V gave up 5 bases and J gave up 2 bases; unmatched junction bases: 3. In nucleotides, the CDR3 is TGTGCCAGCAGCGGACTAGCGGGTTCCACAGATACGCAGTATTTT. Protein sequence: CASSGLAGSTDTQYF.

The chain combines TRBV2 with TRBJ2-1, with unresolved D. With 5 bases removed from V and 11 bases from J, the gap between germline ends came to 22 bases. This CDR3 comprises 15 residues. Germline-derived CDR1 and CDR2 are SNHLY and FYNNEI. CDR3 in amino acids: CASSPGPPSSSQQFF. DNA of the CDR3: TGTGCCAGCAGTCCCGGGCCCCCTTCGTCCTCGCAGCAGTTCTTC.

The chain combines TRBV5-1 with TRBJ2-3; TRBD1 matches 7 bases. The CDR3 contains 14 residues. V dropped 6 bases and J dropped 1; count of bases not matched to a gene: 5. Germline assignment: CDR1 SGHRS and CDR2 YFSETQ. DNA for the CDR3: TGCGCCAGCACCTTAGACAGGGGCACAGATACGCAGTATTTT. This codes for CASTLDRGTDTQYF.

The chain joins TRBV7-8 to TRBJ2-7; 7 bases map to TRBD1. V was pared by 2 bases and J by 5 bases, with 3 bases of the junction left unmatched. Germline CDR1 reads SGHVS; CDR2 reads FQNEAQ. The CDR3 is 13 amino acids. DNA for the CDR3: TGTGCCAGCAGCTTAAGCGGACAGGACGAGCAGTACTTC. Amino acid sequence: CASSLSGQDEQYF.

The chain recombines TRBV20-1 with TRBJ2-1; D call uncertain. V gave up 6 bases and J gave up 10 bases, with 13 bases separating them. The CDR3 runs 11 residues. Germline CDR1 is DFQATT and CDR2 is SNEGSKA (reference sequence). CDR3 region: CSAAIRREQFF. The DNA for the CDR3 is TGCAGTGCGGCAATCAGGCGGGAGCAGTTCTTC.

The chain carries TRBV7-2 and TRBJ2-3, with 11 nucleotides matching TRBD2. Germline V gene lookup returns CDR1 SGHTA and CDR2 FQGNSA. The length of the CDR3 is 17 residues. After removal of 3 bases from V and 0 bases from J, the junction contained 5 bases not matched to a gene. The CDR3 region is CASSFLLAGGSTDTQYF. The CDR3 coding sequence is TGTGCCAGCAGCTTTCTGCTAGCGGGGGGTAGCACAGATACGCAGTATTTT.

This chain links TRBV5-1 with TRBJ2-3, with D perhaps given as TRBD1 or TRBD2 (5 bases each). Germline CDR1 is SGHRS and CDR2 is YFSETQ. The CDR3 has 14 residues. V gave up 4 bases and J gave up 6 bases, with 15 bases separating them. The CDR3 protein is CASSPGTTGDTQYF. Here the CDR3 DNA reads TGCGCCAGCAGCCCCGGGACGACGGGGGATACGCAGTATTTT.

This clone was counted a few times. The chain carries TRBV6-5 and TRBJ1-6; TRBD1 matches at 7 bases. CDR1 is MNHEY and CDR2 is SVGAGI in the germline V gene. V shed 4 bases, J shed 7 bases, and the junction held 4 bases outside the gene matches. CDR3 size: 14 residues. CDR3 amino acids: CASSLARGNSPLHF. Written as DNA, the CDR3 is TGTGCCAGCAGTTTGGCCAGGGGGAATTCACCCCTCCACTTT.

The J gene is TRBJ2-3, the V gene TRBV7-8; perhaps TRBD2 as D (5 bases). The CDR3 runs 18 residues. Trimming removed 4 bases from V and 2 bases from J, with 22 bases in between. Per germline, CDR1 SGHVS and CDR2 FQNEAQ. CDR3 sequence reads: CASSSRGGWVANTDTQYF. In nucleotides, the CDR3 is TGTGCCAGCAGCTCGAGAGGTGGTTGGGTAGCGAACACAGATACGCAGTATTTT.